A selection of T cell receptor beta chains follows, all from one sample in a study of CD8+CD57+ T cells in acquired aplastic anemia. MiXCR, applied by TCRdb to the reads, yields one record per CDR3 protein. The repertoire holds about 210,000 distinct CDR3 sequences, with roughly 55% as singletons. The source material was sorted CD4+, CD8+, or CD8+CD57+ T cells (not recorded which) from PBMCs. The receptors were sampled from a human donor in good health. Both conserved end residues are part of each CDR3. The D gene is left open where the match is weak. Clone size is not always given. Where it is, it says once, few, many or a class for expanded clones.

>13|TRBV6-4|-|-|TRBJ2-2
TGTGCCAGCAGGGGGCCGAACACCGGGGAGCTGTTTTTT
CASRGPNTGELFF
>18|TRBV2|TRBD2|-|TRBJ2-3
TGTGCCAGCGGGGGCGGGGGGAGGATGGCTAGCGGGGCAGATACGCAGTATTTT
CASGGGGRMASGADTQYF
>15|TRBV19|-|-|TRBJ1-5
TGTGCCAGTAGAACTACGAGACGGGCAAATCAGCCCCAGCATTTT
CASRTTRRANQPQHF
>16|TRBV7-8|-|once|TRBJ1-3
TGTGCCAGCAGCTTACGGCCCCGAGGCTCTGGAAACACCATATATTTT
CASSLRPRGSGNTIYF
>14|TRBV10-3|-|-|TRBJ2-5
TGTGCCATCAGGGGTGGAGGGGATCAAGAGACCCAGTACTTC
CAIRGGGDQETQYF
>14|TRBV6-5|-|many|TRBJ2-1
TGTGCCAGCAGTTACAATCCACAGGGAGATGAGCAGTTCTTC
CASSYNPQGDEQFF
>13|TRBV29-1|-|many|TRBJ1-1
TGCAGCGTTGAAGATTACGGGGGCTCTGAAGCTTTCTTT
CSVEDYGGSEAFF
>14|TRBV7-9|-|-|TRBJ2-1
TGTGCCAGCAGCTTAAGCGGGCCCTACAATGAGCAGTTCTTC
CASSLSGPYNEQFF
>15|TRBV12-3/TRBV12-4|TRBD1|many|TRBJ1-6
TGTGCCAGCAGTGCCTCCGGGACAGGGAATTCACCCCTCCACTTT
CASSASGTGNSPLHF
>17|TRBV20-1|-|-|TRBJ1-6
TGCAGTGCTACGCCCCCCACAGGTTCAATTCCAAATTCACCCCTCCACTTT
CSATPPTGSIPNSPLHF
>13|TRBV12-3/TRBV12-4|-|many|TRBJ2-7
TGTGCCAGCAGTTCCGGGACATACTACGAGCAGTACTTC
CASSSGTYYEQYF
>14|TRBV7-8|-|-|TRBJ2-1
TGTGCCAGCAGCCCAGAGGGGGGGCCGGATGAGCAGTTCTTC
CASSPEGGPDEQFF
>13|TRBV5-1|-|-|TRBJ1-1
TGCGCCAGCAGCTTGTCAGTAAACACTGAAGCTCCCTTT
CASSLSVNTEAPF
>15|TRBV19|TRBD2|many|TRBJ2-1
TGTGCCAGTAGTTCAGGGACTAGCGGATACAATGAGCAGTTCTTC
CASSSGTSGYNEQFF
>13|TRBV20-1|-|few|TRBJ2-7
TGCAGTGCTAAGGACATAGCCTCCTACGAGCAGTACTTC
CSAKDIASYEQYF
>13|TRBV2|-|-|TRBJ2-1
TGTGCCAGCATATGGACTGGCTACAATGAGCAGTTCTTC
CASIWTGYNEQFF
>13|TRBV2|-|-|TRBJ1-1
TGTGCCAGCAGTATTGAAAGGGACACTGAAGCTTTCTTT
CASSIERDTEAFF
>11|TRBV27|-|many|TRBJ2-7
TGTGCCAGCGGACCATTGTACGAGCAGTACTTC
CASGPLYEQYF
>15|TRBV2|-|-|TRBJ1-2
TGTGCCAGCAGCGATCCCGACAGGCCACTCTATGGCTACACCTTC
CASSDPDRPLYGYTF
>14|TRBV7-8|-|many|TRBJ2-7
TGTGCCAGCAGCTCCCCCGGGACCCACTACGAGCAGTACTTC
CASSSPGTHYEQYF
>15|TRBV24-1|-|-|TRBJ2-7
TGTGCCACCAGTTTAACGGGACAAATTGACTACGAGCAGTACTTC
CATSLTGQIDYEQYF
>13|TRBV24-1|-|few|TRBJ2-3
TGTGCCACCAGTGACTCAACCGAAGATACGCAGTATTTT
CATSDSTEDTQYF